This passage covers 9 T cell receptor beta chains from one sample sequenced in a study of cytomegalovirus exposure and HLA in healthy donors. The PCR made use of 60 Vbeta and 13 Jbeta primers. Sequencing was performed with immunoSEQ multiplex PCR; in TCRdb, only in-frame clones are kept and a portion is missing. Of about 250,000 clones in the sample, around 84% were seen once. The sequenced sample consisted of PBMCs. The receptors originated from a girl aged 2-10 years in good health and CMV-seronegative.

This clone has a handful of counts. J is TRBJ2-5 and V is TRBV10-1; the D is unclear. This CDR3 comprises 13 residues. Trimming took 4 bases from V and 7 from J, leaving 13 bases between them. CDR1 and CDR2 from the germline V gene are WNHNN and SYGVQD (reference sequence). The CDR3 nucleotides read TGCGCCAGCAGTGGACTGACGGAAGGGACCCAGTACTTC. Translation gives CASSGLTEGTQYF.

This chain links TRBV5-4 with TRBJ1-3; D call uncertain. The CDR3 runs 14 residues. The V gene's germline CDR1 is SGHNT and CDR2 YYREEE (reference sequence). V gave up 3 bases and J gave up 7 bases, with 14 bases separating them. The DNA for the CDR3 is TGTGCCAGCAGCTCCGCTGGTTTGAGCAACACCATATATTTT. It codes for CASSSAGLSNTIYF.

The rearrangement uses TRBV25-1 and TRBJ1-2, with a possible D match to TRBD1 (6 bases). Germline V CDR1 and CDR2: MGHDK, SYGVNS. The length of the CDR3 is 15 residues. V lost 3 bases to trimming and J lost 6 bases, with 17 bases between them. CDR3 sequence reads: CASSDWTVDYHGYTF. DNA for the CDR3: TGTGCCAGCAGTGACTGGACAGTCGATTACCATGGCTACACCTTC.

This clone appeared a single time. The chain uses TRBV7-9 and TRBJ2-5; D is uncertain. The CDR3 runs 12 residues. V shed 1 base and J shed 4 bases, with 4 bases lying between them. The V gene's germline CDR1 is SEHNR and CDR2 FQNEAQ (reference sequence). The CDR3: CASSLDGETQYF. The CDR3 DNA is TGTGCCAGCAGCTTAGACGGAGAGACCCAGTACTTC.

V is TRBV7-2 and J is TRBJ2-5, with TRBD1 matching over 8 bases. J was trimmed by 5 bases and V by 4 bases; bases with no gene match: 0. This CDR3 contains 12 residues. Looked up from germline, CDR1 is SGHTA and CDR2 is FQGNSA. Here the CDR3 reads CASSYRGETQYF. In DNA, the CDR3 is TGTGCCAGCAGCTACAGGGGGGAGACCCAGTACTTC.

The chain has TRBV19 and TRBJ1-5, with no clear D. The germline V and J ends were trimmed by 7 bases and 5 bases, with 9 bases remaining between them. This CDR3 is 12 amino acids long. CDR1 is LNHDA and CDR2 is SQIVND in the germline V gene (reference sequence). The CDR3 protein is CASTQRDQPQHF. Written as DNA, the CDR3 is TGTGCCAGTACTCAGAGGGATCAGCCCCAGCATTTT.

The chain employs TRBV19 and TRBJ2-7; the match to TRBD2 covers 8 bases. Germline V gives CDR1 LNHDA, CDR2 SQIVND (reference sequence). The ends lost 3 bases at V and 4 bases at J; junction bases unmatched: 2. This CDR3 has 13 amino acids. The CDR3 loop reads CASSMTSAYEQYF. CDR3 sequence (DNA): TGTGCCAGTAGTATGACTAGCGCGTACGAGCAGTACTTC.

The chain recombines TRBV5-5 with TRBJ1-3; tentatively, D is TRBD1 (6 bases). V lost 4 bases and J lost 5, with 16 bases in between. In germline, CDR1 is SGHKS, CDR2 YYEKEE (reference sequence). The CDR3 length is 15 residues. For the CDR3, the DNA is TGTGCCAGCAGCCCTAAGACAGGAGCTAGAAACACCATATATTTT. Translating gives CASSPKTGARNTIYF.

The CDR3 loop reads CASSPDKSSYNSPLHF. As DNA, the CDR3 is TGTGCCAGCTCACCAGACAAGTCCTCCTATAATTCACCCCTCCACTTT. V and J are TRBV18 and TRBJ1-6; D gene uncertain. Germline V CDR1 and CDR2: KGHSH, LQKENI. V was trimmed by 2 bases and J by 0 bases, leaving 8 bases between them. CDR3 length: 16 amino acids. Full variable domain (missing parts from reference TRBV18 and TRBJ1-6): NAGVMQNPRHLVRRRGQEARLRCSPMKGHSHVYWYRQLPEEGLKFMVYLQKENIIDESGMPKERFSAEFPKEGPSILRIQQVVRGDSAAYFCASSPDKSSYNSPLHFGNGTRLTVT.